These 29 T cell receptor beta chains were all obtained from the same sample, sequenced in a study of T cells in Graves' hyperthyroidism and ophthalmopathy. Template material for amplifying TCR beta CDR3 regions consisted of RNA transcripts. HTBI primers were the set used in a first-round RT-PCR of the TCR CDR3. In TCRdb, the multiplex PCR reads were re-called with MiXCR into one record per CDR3 protein. The data contain about 400,000 distinct CDR3 sequences, around 15% of them singletons. Sequenced: blood. The receptors were gathered from a woman aged 55-69 years with Graves' ophthalmopathy.

In this sample, this clonotype turned up many times. V usage is TRBV27 and J usage is TRBJ2-1; 13 nucleotides line up with TRBD2. There are 16 residues in the CDR3. J was trimmed by 8 bases and V by 6 bases; bases with no gene match: 10. Germline V gives CDR1 MNHEY, CDR2 SMNVEV (reference sequence). The CDR3 region has the DNA TGTGCCAGCAGAACCACTAGCGGGAGGGCCTTCCATGAGCAGTTCTTC. This codes for CASRTTSGRAFHEQFF.

In its sample, this clonotype was seen a few times. Here the CDR3 DNA reads TGTGCCAGCTCACCACTAAGGGGACGGGAGACCCAGTACTTC. It encodes CASSPLRGRETQYF. This chain uses TRBV18 with TRBJ2-5; D might be TRBD1 or TRBD2, each matching 5 bases. CDR3 size: 14 residues. Trimming left V 1 base short and J 5 bases short, with 11 bases between. The germline CDR1 and CDR2 sequences are KGHSH and LQKENI.

Many counts were recorded for this clonotype. V usage is TRBV3-1 and J usage is TRBJ2-1; 8 bases are a match to TRBD2. CDR1 is LGHDT and CDR2 is YNNKEL in the germline V gene (reference sequence). CDR3 length: 17 residues. The ends lost 4 bases at V and 6 bases at J; junction bases unmatched: 14. In nucleotides, the CDR3 is TGTGCCAGCAGCCCCCACTACGCGGGACTAGGTTCCAATGAGCAGTTCTTC. Amino acid sequence: CASSPHYAGLGSNEQFF.

V usage is TRBV3-1 and J usage is TRBJ2-6; unclear D gene. The length of the CDR3 is 16 residues. V was shortened by 0 bases and J by 0 bases, with 6 bases between the two germline ends. Germline V gives CDR1 LGHDT, CDR2 YNNKEL (reference sequence). CDR3 DNA sequence: TGTGCCAGCAGCCAAGATTGGACCTCTGGGGCCAACGTCCTGACTTTC. Amino acids: CASSQDWTSGANVLTF.

Many counts were recorded for this clonotype. The rearrangement uses TRBV5-1 and TRBJ1-2, with TRBD1 identical over 8 bases. The J segment lost 9 bases and the V segment lost 4 bases, leaving 8 bases of the junction unmatched. Per germline, CDR1 SGHRS and CDR2 YFSETQ. The CDR3 loop spans 13 amino acids. This chain's CDR3 is CASSMTGEVSYTF. The CDR3 DNA sequence: TGCGCCAGCAGCATGACAGGGGAAGTGAGCTACACCTTC.

This clonotype has a count of ten or more. The chain combines TRBV2 with TRBJ2-7, with D perhaps matching TRBD1 (6 bases). CDR1 and CDR2 (germline): SNHLY, FYNNEI. The germline V and J ends were trimmed by 6 bases and 8 bases, with 23 bases remaining between them. The CDR3 has 15 amino acids. The CDR3 reads CASSPIRQGGYKQYF. DNA of the CDR3: TGTGCCAGCAGCCCTATACGGCAAGGGGGTTACAAGCAGTACTTC.

Regarding this clonotype: A much larger clone differs from this one at a single base, so this may be a read error. The CDR3 reads CSARAAERLQNEQYF. CDR3 nucleotides: TGCAGTGCTAGAGCGGCGGAGAGGCTTCAGAATGAGCAGTACTTC. The chain employs TRBV20-1 and TRBJ2-1; D is unclear. Gene TRBJ2-7 matches the end of the DNA better, so the J call may be wrong. Per germline, CDR1 DFQATT and CDR2 SNEGSKA (reference sequence). This CDR3 contains 15 residues.

This clonotype appeared a single time. A much larger clonotype is one base distant, so this may be a read error. The V and J genes are TRBV12-3 or TRBV12-4 and TRBJ1-5; D gene uncertain. V dropped 7 bases and J dropped 7 bases, with 14 bases sitting between them. The CDR3 consists of 13 residues. DNA for the CDR3: TGTGCCAGCACCTGGACGGACGGCCAGCCCCAGCATTTT. Translation: CASTWTDGQPQHF.

Many counts were recorded for this clonotype. The V gene is TRBV27, the J gene TRBJ2-1, with D perhaps TRBD1 or TRBD2 (5 bases each). CDR3 length: 13 amino acids. The germline gives CDR1 MNHEY, CDR2 SMNVEV (reference sequence). Trimming left V 4 bases short and J 1 base short, with 5 bases between. CDR3 in amino acids: CASSWGSYNEQFF. For the CDR3, the DNA is TGTGCCAGCAGTTGGGGGTCCTACAATGAGCAGTTCTTC.

This clonotype was seen repeatedly, ten times or more. The chain joins TRBV10-3 to TRBJ2-7; 8 bases are shared with TRBD2. The CDR3 loop spans 14 amino acids. The junction had 12 bases not matched to a gene; V was cut back by 10 bases and J by 4 bases. Per germline, CDR1 ENHRY and CDR2 SYGVKD. This CDR3 is CATTPSGSVYEQYF. CDR3 nucleotides: TGTGCCACCACGCCGAGCGGGAGTGTATACGAGCAGTACTTC.

V usage is TRBV29-1 and J usage is TRBJ1-1; D uncertain. Trimming cost V 6 bases and J 1 base, with 6 bases left between them. CDR3 length: 11 residues. Germline CDR1 reads SQVTM; CDR2 reads ANQGSEA. The CDR3 coding sequence is TGCAGCGTACGTGCGAACACTGAAGCTTTCTTT. Protein sequence: CSVRANTEAFF.

This chain uses TRBV18 with TRBJ2-3, with 8 positions matching TRBD1. V gave up 1 base and J gave up 0 bases; unmatched junction bases: 3. The CDR3 contains 16 residues. Looked up from germline, CDR1 is KGHSH and CDR2 is LQKENI. The CDR3: CASSPLGQVSTDTQYF. The DNA of the CDR3 is TGTGCCAGCTCACCACTGGGACAGGTCAGCACAGATACGCAGTATTTT.

The rearrangement joins TRBV24-1 to TRBJ2-4; D may match TRBD1 or TRBD2 (5 bases each). This CDR3 has 17 amino acids. Trimming shortened V by 2 bases and J by 3 bases, and 16 bases separated the two germline ends. Germline V gene data show CDR1 as KGHDR and CDR2 as SFDVKD. CDR3 region: CATSDSSPGQGKNIQYF. The CDR3 coding sequence is TGTGCCACCAGTGATTCTTCCCCGGGGCAAGGCAAAAACATTCAGTACTTC.

To note about this clonotype: This sequence may be a read error, since a much larger clone differs from it by one base. Likely a read error: the CDR3 ends without its conserved phenylalanine or tryptophan. The chain combines TRBV18 with TRBJ1-1; TRBD1 is a possible D gene (5 bases). The V end was cut by 4 bases, the J end by 1 base, with 7 bases between. CDR1 and CDR2 from the germline V gene are KGHSH and LQKENI. The CDR3 loop spans 13 amino acids. This CDR3 is CASSHGTNTEAFL. The CDR3 bases are TGTGCCAGCTCACACGGGACGAACACTGAAGCTTTCCTT.

The sample holds many counts of this clonotype. J is TRBJ2-5 and V is TRBV6-1; possibly TRBD2 for D (5 bases). Trimming removed 5 bases from V and 1 base from J, with 14 bases in between. This CDR3 has 15 residues. Looked up from germline, CDR1 is MNHNS and CDR2 is SASEGT. CDR3 bases: TGTGCCAGCAGTCCCCGCCGGGATTCCCAAGAGACCCAGTACTTC. This encodes CASSPRRDSQETQYF.

There are many counts of this clonotype. The chain couples TRBV11-2 to TRBJ2-7; D gene uncertain. This CDR3 spans 14 amino acids. Germline values: CDR1 SGHAT, CDR2 FQNNGV. Trimming removed 1 base from V and 1 base from J, with 8 bases in between. CDR3 in DNA: TGTGCCAGCAGCTTAGGTGGAACTTCCTACGAGCAGTACTTC. This sequence encodes CASSLGGTSYEQYF.

In this sample, this clonotype turned up many times. The rearrangement links TRBV11-3 to TRBJ2-1; the D gene could be TRBD1 or TRBD2 (5 bases each). Germline CDR1 SGHNT, CDR2 YENEEA. This CDR3 comprises 15 residues. V gave up 3 bases and J gave up 2 bases, with 11 bases separating them. CDR3 in amino acids: CASSLGTSPYNEQFF. CDR3 in DNA: TGTGCCAGCAGCTTGGGGACGTCTCCCTACAATGAGCAGTTCTTC.

There are many counts of this clonotype. The chain combines TRBV24-1 with TRBJ2-1; D not resolved. CDR1 is KGHDR, CDR2 SFDVKD, per germline. V was clipped by 3 bases and J by 7 bases, with 12 bases between them. The CDR3 contains 14 residues. The CDR3 here is CATSDPPPDNEQFF. The CDR3 bases are TGTGCCACCAGTGATCCCCCTCCTGATAATGAGCAGTTCTTC.

The chain has TRBV12-5 and TRBJ2-2, with D maybe TRBD2 (5 bases). The CDR3 runs to 15 residues. Germline V gene data show CDR1 as LGHNT and CDR2 as FRNRAP. Trimming pared 6 bases from V and 5 bases from J, leaving 16 bases between. This chain's CDR3 is CASGRTGSGTGELFF. In nucleotides, the CDR3 is TGTGCTAGTGGCCGGACTGGGAGTGGGACCGGGGAGCTGTTTTTT. The whole variable domain, remainder taken from reference TRBV12-5 and TRBJ2-2, is DARVTQTPRHKVTEMGQEVTMRCQPILGHNTVFWYRQTMMQGLELLAYFRNRAPLDDSGMPKDRFSAEMPDATLATLKIQPSEPRDSAVYFCASGRTGSGTGELFFGEGSRLTVL.

This clonotype was seen many times. The gene calls are TRBV3-1 and TRBJ2-3; a weak D match, TRBD2 (5 bases). CDR1 and CDR2 from the germline V gene are LGHDT and YNNKEL (reference sequence). The CDR3 has 14 amino acids. V was pared by 0 bases and J by 4 bases, with 8 bases between. The CDR3 nucleotides are TGTGCCAGCAGCCAAGATACGGGATCAGATACGCAGTATTTT. This translates into CASSQDTGSDTQYF.

This clonotype has a count of ten or more. The chain joins TRBV7-3 to TRBJ2-3; 8 bases agree with TRBD2. In germline, CDR1 is SGHTA, CDR2 FQGTGA. V shed 1 base, J shed 4 bases, and the junction held 7 bases outside the gene matches. CDR3 length equals 16 residues. The DNA for the CDR3 is TGTGCCAGCAGCTTAATGCCAGCGGGAGCGGCAGATACGCAGTATTTT. Protein sequence: CASSLMPAGAADTQYF.

V usage is TRBV6-2 or TRBV6-3 and J usage is TRBJ2-2, with a weak D call TRBD1 (6 bases). Looked up from germline, CDR1 is MNHEY and CDR2 is SVGEGT. This CDR3 comprises 15 residues. V lost 5 bases and J lost 3, with 13 bases in between. CDR3 DNA: TGTGCCAGCAGTCCAGGGGTATCGGACACCGGGGAGCTGTTTTTT. Amino acid sequence: CASSPGVSDTGELFF.

The chain couples TRBV19 to TRBJ1-1; 9 nucleotides agree with TRBD1. This CDR3 region has 14 residues. Germline V gene data show CDR1 as LNHDA and CDR2 as SQIVND (reference sequence). Trimming took 3 bases from V and 7 from J; bases not matched to a gene: 6. The CDR3 loop is CASSIRDRDLEAFF. In DNA form, the CDR3 reads TGTGCCAGTAGTATCCGGGACAGGGATCTTGAAGCTTTCTTT. Filled out from reference TRBV19 and TRBJ1-1, the complete variable domain reads DGGITQSPKYLFRKEGQNVTLSCEQNLNHDAMYWYRQDPGQGLRLIYYSQIVNDFQKGDIAEGYSVSREKKESFPLTVTSAQKNPTAFYLCASSIRDRDLEAFFGQGTRLTVV.

The CDR3 DNA reads as TGTGCCAGCCAGGGGAGTGAAGGGAATTCACCCCTCCACTTT. It yields the protein CASQGSEGNSPLHF. V usage is TRBV3-1 and J usage is TRBJ1-6; a possible D gene is TRBD1 (6 bases). The CDR3 has 14 residues. Trimming pared 8 bases from V and 7 bases from J, leaving 15 bases between. In germline, CDR1 is LGHDT, CDR2 YNNKEL (reference sequence).

This clonotype was found many times. CDR3 coding DNA: TGCAGTGCTAGAGACGCGACCGCGGGAGACTACAATGAGCAGTTCTTC. Its protein is CSARDATAGDYNEQFF. The V call is TRBV20-1, the J call TRBJ2-1; 7 bases line up with TRBD2. The J segment lost 3 bases and the V segment lost 0 bases, leaving 8 bases of the junction unmatched. CDR1 DFQATT and CDR2 SNEGSKA come from the germline V gene (reference sequence). CDR3 size: 16 residues.

The chain is built from TRBV14 and TRBJ2-7; weak D call: TRBD2 (5 bases). CDR1 SGHDN and CDR2 FVKESK come from the germline V gene. V was cut by 4 bases and J by 0 bases, with 13 bases left in between. The CDR3 runs 15 residues. The CDR3 region is CASSPMDSLSYEQYF. The CDR3, as DNA: TGTGCCAGCAGCCCCATGGACTCTCTCTCCTACGAGCAGTACTTC.

This clonotype has at least ten counts. The chain uses TRBV27 and TRBJ1-5, with 7 bases matching TRBD1. Germline V gene lookup returns CDR1 MNHEY and CDR2 SMNVEV (reference sequence). The ends lost 3 bases at V and 2 bases at J; junction bases unmatched: 1. This CDR3 has 14 residues. DNA of the CDR3: TGTGCCAGCAGTTTGGGACAGCGCAATCAGCCCCAGCATTTT. Its protein is CASSLGQRNQPQHF.

This chain connects TRBV29-1 to TRBJ2-7; 9 nucleotides line up with TRBD2. The CDR3 has 13 residues. V was clipped by 5 bases and J by 5 bases; unmatched bases: 7. Germline CDR1 reads SQVTM; CDR2 reads ANQGSEA. CDR3 sequence: CSVRGGRGDEQYF. CDR3 in DNA: TGCAGCGTTCGTGGCGGGAGGGGAGACGAGCAGTACTTC.

This chain uses TRBV20-1 with TRBJ2-7; 9 bases are shared with TRBD2. The CDR3 covers 15 residues. The V gene end was trimmed by 3 bases and the J gene end by 3 bases; junction bases not matched to a gene: 9. The germline CDR1 and CDR2 sequences are DFQATT and SNEGSKA (reference sequence). The CDR3 protein is CSARAPTSGVYEQYF. CDR3 nucleotide sequence: TGCAGTGCTAGGGCCCCGACTAGCGGAGTCTACGAGCAGTACTTC.